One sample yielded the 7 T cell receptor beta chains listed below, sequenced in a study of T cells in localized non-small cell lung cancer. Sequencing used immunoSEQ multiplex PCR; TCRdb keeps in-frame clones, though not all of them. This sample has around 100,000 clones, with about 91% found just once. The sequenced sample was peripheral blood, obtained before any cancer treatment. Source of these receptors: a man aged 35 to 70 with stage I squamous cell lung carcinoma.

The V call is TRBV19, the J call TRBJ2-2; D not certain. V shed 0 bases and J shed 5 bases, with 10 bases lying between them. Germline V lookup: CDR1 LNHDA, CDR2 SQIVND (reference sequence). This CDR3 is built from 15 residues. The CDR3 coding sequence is TGTGCCAGTAGTATAGAACGCCAGCAAACCGGGGAGCTGTTTTTT. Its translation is CASSIERQQTGELFF.

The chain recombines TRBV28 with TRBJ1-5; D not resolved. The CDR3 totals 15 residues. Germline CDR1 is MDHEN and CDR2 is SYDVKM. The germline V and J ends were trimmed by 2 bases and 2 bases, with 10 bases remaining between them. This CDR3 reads CASSLSTPRNQPQHF. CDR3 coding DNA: TGTGCCAGCAGTTTAAGTACACCGCGCAATCAGCCCCAGCATTTT.

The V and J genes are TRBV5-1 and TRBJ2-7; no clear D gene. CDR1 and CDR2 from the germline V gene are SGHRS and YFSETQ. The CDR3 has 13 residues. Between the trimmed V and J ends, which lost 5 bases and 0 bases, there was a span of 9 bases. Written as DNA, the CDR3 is TGCGCCAGCAGATCCCCAGTCTCCTACGAGCAGTACTTC. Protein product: CASRSPVSYEQYF.

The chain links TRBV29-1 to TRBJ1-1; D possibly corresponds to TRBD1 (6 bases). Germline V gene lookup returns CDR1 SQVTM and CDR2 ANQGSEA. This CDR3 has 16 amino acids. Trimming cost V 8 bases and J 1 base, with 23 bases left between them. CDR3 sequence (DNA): TGCAGCTCCCAAGGCCAACGGGGGCCCGGGAACACTGAAGCTTTCTTT. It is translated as CSSQGQRGPGNTEAFF.

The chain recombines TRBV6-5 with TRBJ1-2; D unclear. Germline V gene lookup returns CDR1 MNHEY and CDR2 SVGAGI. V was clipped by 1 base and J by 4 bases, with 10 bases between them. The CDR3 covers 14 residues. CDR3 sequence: CASSYYDKGYGYTF. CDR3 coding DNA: TGTGCCAGCAGTTACTACGACAAGGGCTATGGCTACACCTTC.

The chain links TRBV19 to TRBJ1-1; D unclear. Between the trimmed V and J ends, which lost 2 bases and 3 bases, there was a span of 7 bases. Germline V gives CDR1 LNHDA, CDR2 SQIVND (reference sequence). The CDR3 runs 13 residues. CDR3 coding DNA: TGTGCCAGTAGTATAAAAGGCGACACTGAAGCTTTCTTT. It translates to CASSIKGDTEAFF.

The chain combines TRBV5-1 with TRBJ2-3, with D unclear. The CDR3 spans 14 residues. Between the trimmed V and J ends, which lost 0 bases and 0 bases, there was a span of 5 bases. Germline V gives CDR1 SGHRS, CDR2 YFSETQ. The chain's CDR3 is CASSLEQSTDTQYF. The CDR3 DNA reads TGCGCCAGCAGCTTGGAGCAGAGCACAGATACGCAGTATTTT.